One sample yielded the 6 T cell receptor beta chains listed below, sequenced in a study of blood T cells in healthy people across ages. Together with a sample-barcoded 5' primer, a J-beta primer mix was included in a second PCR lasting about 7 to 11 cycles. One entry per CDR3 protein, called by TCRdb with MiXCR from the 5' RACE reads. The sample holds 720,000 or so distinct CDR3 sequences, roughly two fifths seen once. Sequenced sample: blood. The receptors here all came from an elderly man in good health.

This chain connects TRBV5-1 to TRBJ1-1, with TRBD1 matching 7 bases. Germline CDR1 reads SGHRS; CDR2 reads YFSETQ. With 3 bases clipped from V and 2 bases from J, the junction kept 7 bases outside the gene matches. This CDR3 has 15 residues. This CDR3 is CASSYTDRLNTEAFF. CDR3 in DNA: TGCGCCAGCAGCTACACGGACAGGCTAAACACTGAAGCTTTCTTT. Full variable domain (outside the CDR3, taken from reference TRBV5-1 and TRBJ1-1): KAGVTQTPRYLIKTRGQQVTLSCSPISGHRSVSWYQQTPGQGLQFLFEYFSETQRNKGNFPGRFSGRQFSNSRSEMNVSTLELGDSALYLCASSYTDRLNTEAFFGQGTRLTVV.

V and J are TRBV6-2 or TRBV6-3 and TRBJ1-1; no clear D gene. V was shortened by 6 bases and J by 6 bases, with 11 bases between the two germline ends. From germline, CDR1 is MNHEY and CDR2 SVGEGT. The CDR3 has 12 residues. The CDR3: CASSGWEAEAFF. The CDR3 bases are TGTGCCAGCAGCGGTTGGGAGGCTGAAGCTTTCTTT.

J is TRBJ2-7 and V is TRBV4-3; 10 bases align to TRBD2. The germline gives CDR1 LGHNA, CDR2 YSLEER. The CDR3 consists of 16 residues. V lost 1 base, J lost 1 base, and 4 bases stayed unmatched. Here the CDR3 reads CASSQGSAGGSYEQYF. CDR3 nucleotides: TGCGCCAGCAGCCAAGGGTCAGCGGGGGGGTCCTACGAGCAGTACTTC.

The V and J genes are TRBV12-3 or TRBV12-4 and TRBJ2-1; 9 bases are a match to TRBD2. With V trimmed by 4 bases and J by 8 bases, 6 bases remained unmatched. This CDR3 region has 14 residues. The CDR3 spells CASSSGAGGYEQFF. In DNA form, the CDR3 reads TGTGCCAGCAGTTCCGGAGCGGGAGGCTATGAGCAGTTCTTC.

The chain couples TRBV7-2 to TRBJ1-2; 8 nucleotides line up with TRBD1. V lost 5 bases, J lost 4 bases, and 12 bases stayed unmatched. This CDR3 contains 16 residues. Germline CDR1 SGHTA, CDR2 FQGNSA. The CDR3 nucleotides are TGTGCCAGCAGCGACCAGGGGGCTCGGATTTCCTATGGCTACACCTTC. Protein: CASSDQGARISYGYTF.

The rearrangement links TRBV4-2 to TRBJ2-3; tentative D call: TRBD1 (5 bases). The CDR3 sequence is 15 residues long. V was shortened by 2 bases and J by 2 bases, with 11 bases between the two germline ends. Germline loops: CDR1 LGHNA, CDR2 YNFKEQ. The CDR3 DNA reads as TGTGCCAGCAGCCAATCTGGGGCCCTCACAGATACGCAGTATTTT. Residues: CASSQSGALTDTQYF.